This T cell receptor (beta chain) came from a study of chemoradiotherapy in HPV16-positive cancers. Study summary: A couple of HPV16-positive patients' cells yielded candidate HPV-specific clones and common motifs. Overall study results and limits: Non-HPV-specific T cells did not expand in tumors during treatment, whereas candidate HPV-specific clones and E7-related motifs did.

As for this clone: Its target is not known.

J lost 7 bases, V lost 8 bases, and 2 bases had no gene match. The length of the CDR3 is 11 residues. The V gene's germline CDR1 is SNHLY and CDR2 FYNNEI. Data came from immunoSEQ multiplex PCR; TCRdb stores just in-frame clones and leaves some out. The sample holds approximately 12,000 clones, 70% to 90% seen once. Repeated repertoire sampling spanned the course of chemoradiotherapy. The material sequenced was blood, taken from a patient who underwent chemoradiotherapy. The gene calls are TRBV2 and TRBJ1-2, with 9 bases fitting TRBD1. The TCR originated in a human donor with HPV-associated anogenital cancer. The CDR3 nucleotides read TGTGCCAGCCGGGACAGGGTTGGCTACACCTTC. Translated, it gives CASRDRVGYTF.